A selection of T cell receptor beta chains follows, all from one sample in a study of T cell repertoires in cytomegalovirus infection. No antigen has been identified for these receptors. TCRdb reanalysed the reads using MiXCR and keeps one entry per CDR3 protein. The table includes about 220,000 distinct CDR3 sequences, 35% to 40% detected once. Sample: CD8+ T cells from cultured PBMCs, taken from culture after CMV antigen stimulation. All receptors come from a human donor in good health (CMV status not recorded). Some clones in this sample may be carry-over from other donors' samples. CDR3s include the opening cysteine and the closing phenylalanine or tryptophan. The D gene is left open where the match is weak. Not every row has a clone size; where given, it reads once, few, many or a size class.

size: many
V: TRBV6-5
D: NA
J: TRBJ1-6
CDR3: CASSYSKNNSPLHF

size: NA
V: TRBV20-1
D: TRBD1
J: TRBJ1-1
CDR3: CSASGDRGREAFF

size: NA
V: TRBV27
D: TRBD1
J: TRBJ1-5
CDR3: CASSLGQGLGNQPQHF

size: NA
V: TRBV7-9
D: NA
J: TRBJ2-1
CDR3: CASSLEVSTENKNEQFF

size: once
V: TRBV11-2
D: TRBD2
J: TRBJ2-5
CDR3: CASSFSAGRGGETQYF

size: few
V: TRBV7-3
D: NA
J: TRBJ2-1
CDR3: CASSPRSPAEGYNEQFF

size: NA
V: TRBV11-2
D: NA
J: TRBJ1-6
CDR3: CASSLGQKNSPLHF

size: NA
V: TRBV9
D: NA
J: TRBJ2-7
CDR3: CASSESGSYEQYF

size: many
V: TRBV7-8
D: TRBD2
J: TRBJ2-5
CDR3: CASSWGLAGAQETQYF

size: NA
V: TRBV6-5
D: TRBD1
J: TRBJ1-5
CDR3: CASSPSTGRAPQPQHF

size: NA
V: TRBV28
D: NA
J: TRBJ2-5
CDR3: CASRPGGWETQYF

size: many
V: TRBV7-8
D: TRBD2
J: TRBJ2-7
CDR3: CASSLGLGGPIDEQYF

size: NA
V: TRBV7-8
D: TRBD2
J: TRBJ2-1
CDR3: CASSLGVSSGGTEQFF

size: NA
V: TRBV7-8
D: NA
J: TRBJ2-3
CDR3: CASSLATGGLTDTPYF

size: NA
V: TRBV7-8
D: NA
J: TRBJ2-7
CDR3: CASSFTGIEQYF

size: NA
V: TRBV6-2/TRBV6-3
D: NA
J: TRBJ2-1
CDR3: CASSYSRARGEQFF

size: NA
V: TRBV9
D: NA
J: TRBJ2-1
CDR3: CASSVVPGQFQFF

size: NA
V: TRBV4-1
D: TRBD2
J: TRBJ2-7
CDR3: CASSEREGGEQYF

size: NA
V: TRBV7-2
D: NA
J: TRBJ2-3
CDR3: CASSLALGDQETTDTQYF

size: NA
V: TRBV2
D: TRBD1
J: TRBJ2-1
CDR3: CASSEVIGTDYNEQFF

size: many
V: TRBV4-2
D: NA
J: TRBJ2-1
CDR3: CASSQEWPWPSEDPYNEQFF

size: NA
V: TRBV20-1
D: NA
J: TRBJ2-5
CDR3: CSARDADRWQETQYF

size: NA
V: TRBV28
D: TRBD2
J: TRBJ2-3
CDR3: CASSNRDREKLAGVLSTDTQYF

size: NA
V: TRBV19
D: NA
J: TRBJ1-1
CDR3: CASSILTIDRGPTYTEAFF

size: NA
V: TRBV19
D: NA
J: TRBJ1-6
CDR3: CASSIGRLDFGYNSPLHF

size: NA
V: TRBV6-1
D: NA
J: TRBJ2-7
CDR3: CASSYGPRDLYEQYF

size: few
V: TRBV29-1
D: TRBD1
J: TRBJ2-7
CDR3: CSVGDRGEQYF

size: few
V: TRBV7-9
D: NA
J: TRBJ1-1
CDR3: CAGQPTEAFF

size: once
V: TRBV27
D: TRBD1
J: TRBJ2-1
CDR3: CASSFLDREQFF

size: NA
V: TRBV27
D: NA
J: TRBJ1-2
CDR3: CASSFRGGANGYTF